Below, one T cell receptor beta chain is given with its context. This record comes from a study of blood T cells in healthy people across ages. A sample-barcoded 5' primer and a J-beta primer mix were used in a second PCR of roughly 7 to 12 cycles. A single record per CDR3 protein comes from TCRdb applying MiXCR to the 5' RACE reads. Of fewer than 1,000,000 distinct CDR3 sequences in the sample, more than 35% were seen once. The V and J ends lost 8 bases and 5 bases, in that order; junction bases with no gene match: 10. The CDR3 runs 13 residues. Germline V gives CDR1 SQVTM, CDR2 ANQGSEA. The rearrangement links TRBV29-1 to TRBJ2-5, with 8 bases aligning to TRBD1. The receptor comes from an elderly man in good health. The sequencing sample was made of blood. In DNA, the CDR3 is TGCAGCTACAACAGGGGGACCCCGGAGACCCAGTACTTC. This gives the protein CSYNRGTPETQYF.